The 27 T cell receptor beta chains in this list originate from one sample, sequenced in a study of T cell responses to AZD1222 COVID-19 vaccine. TCRdb's table, derived via immunoSEQ multiplex PCR, lists solely in-frame clones and lacks some. The sample lists some 120,000 clones, roughly 80% occurring once. Sequenced here: peripheral blood, sampled on day 0 of AZD1222 vaccination. Every receptor here comes from an adult in good health.

The chain recombines TRBV18 with TRBJ1-3, with 7 bases aligning to TRBD1. CDR1 is KGHSH, CDR2 LQKENI, per germline. V dropped 0 bases and J dropped 4; count of bases not matched to a gene: 6. The CDR3 sequence is 16 residues long. CDR3 sequence: CASSPPEGGKGNTIYF. CDR3 in DNA: TGTGCCAGCTCACCACCGGAAGGGGGCAAGGGAAACACCATATATTTT. Complete variable domain (other parts from reference TRBV18 and TRBJ1-3): NAGVMQNPRHLVRRRGQEARLRCSPMKGHSHVYWYRQLPEEGLKFMVYLQKENIIDESGMPKERFSAEFPKEGPSILRIQQVVRGDSAAYFCASSPPEGGKGNTIYFGEGSWLTVV.

The V and J genes are TRBV5-8 and TRBJ1-4, with D possibly TRBD1 on 6 matching bases. CDR3 length: 14 amino acids. From germline, CDR1 is SGHTS and CDR2 YDEGEE. V dropped 5 bases and J dropped 4 bases, with 12 bases sitting between them. CDR3 amino acids: CASRPGHFNEKLFF. The CDR3 bases are TGTGCCAGCAGACCGGGACATTTTAATGAAAAACTGTTTTTT. The variable domain in full, completed from reference TRBV5-8 and TRBJ1-4, reads EAGVTQSPTHLIKTRGQQATLRCSPISGHTSVYWYQQALGLGLQFLLWYDEGEERNRGNFPPRFSGRQFPNYSSELNVNALELEDSALYLCASRPGHFNEKLFFGSGTQLSVL.

The chain's CDR3 is CASIPGQGNIQYF. CDR3 nucleotides: TGTGCCAGTATCCCGGGACAGGGGAACATTCAGTACTTC. The rearrangement links TRBV19 to TRBJ2-4; 10 nucleotides match TRBD1. This CDR3 has 13 amino acids. J lost 7 bases, V lost 7 bases, and 4 bases had no gene match. Germline lookup yields CDR1 LNHDA and CDR2 SQIVND (reference sequence).

The V and J genes are TRBV30 and TRBJ1-1; 7 positions agree with TRBD1. This CDR3 comprises 13 residues. With V trimmed by 5 bases and J by 0 bases, 3 bases remained unmatched. Germline V gene data show CDR1 as GTSNPN and CDR2 as SVGIG (reference sequence). DNA of the CDR3: TGTGCCTGGGAGGGACAGATGAACACTGAAGCTTTCTTT. It yields the protein CAWEGQMNTEAFF.

This clone has a count of ten or more. The same CDR3 is also encoded by other DNA sequences in this sample. The chain combines TRBV11-2 with TRBJ2-7; D gene uncertain. This CDR3 has 11 residues. V was shortened by 5 bases and J by 4 bases, with 6 bases between the two germline ends. The germline gives CDR1 SGHAT, CDR2 FQNNGV. CDR3 nucleotides: TGTGCCAGCAGCCTAACATACGAGCAGTACTTC. This codes for CASSLTYEQYF.

The chain recombines TRBV6-6 with TRBJ1-5; weak D call: TRBD1 (5 bases). The CDR3 spans 14 residues. Germline V lookup: CDR1 MNHNY, CDR2 SVGAGI (reference sequence). Trimming stripped 5 bases from V and 2 bases from J, with 10 bases between. The CDR3 loop is CASSVIGGNQPQHF. CDR3 sequence (DNA): TGTGCCAGCAGTGTTATAGGGGGCAATCAGCCCCAGCATTTT.

The chain carries TRBV7-9 and TRBJ2-2; a weak D match, TRBD1 (5 bases). The V and J ends lost 5 bases and 5 bases respectively, with 6 bases between them. This CDR3 has 12 amino acids. Germline CDR1 is SEHNR and CDR2 is FQNEAQ (reference sequence). The CDR3 loop is CASSRQTGELFF. The CDR3, as DNA: TGTGCCAGCAGCAGACAGACCGGGGAGCTGTTTTTT.

As to this clone: The germline gene is not matched at one end of the junction; a read error may be the cause. This sequence joins TRBV6-5 and TRBJ1-2; D is uncertain. The CDR3 is 11 amino acids. Germline assignment: CDR1 MNHEY and CDR2 SVGAGI. CDR3 in DNA: TGTGCCAGCATTTGGGCCAGCCAGTCGAGCTTC. Translating gives CASIWASQSSF.

The gene calls are TRBV3-1 (or the pseudogene TRBV3-2) and TRBJ2-1; 7 bases map to TRBD1. This CDR3 has 14 residues. Per germline, CDR1 LGHDT and CDR2 YNNKEL (reference sequence). The ends lost 6 bases at V and 7 bases at J; junction bases unmatched: 9. The CDR3 loop reads CASRRQGGINEQFF. For the CDR3, the DNA is TGTGCCAGCAGAAGACAGGGTGGAATAAATGAGCAGTTCTTC.

The V call is TRBV27, the J call TRBJ2-1, with 13 bases lining up with TRBD2. Germline V gives CDR1 MNHEY, CDR2 SMNVEV (reference sequence). The CDR3 loop spans 16 amino acids. Unmatched junction bases numbered 5, after V lost 5 bases and J lost 4 bases. The CDR3 DNA reads as TGTGCCAGCAGTCGGTTGACTAGCGGGGGGTACAATGAGCAGTTCTTC. It specifies CASSRLTSGGYNEQFF.

The chain employs TRBV3-1 (or the pseudogene TRBV3-2) and TRBJ1-1; weak D call: TRBD1 (5 bases). This CDR3 is built from 12 residues. Germline CDR1 and CDR2: LGHDT and YNNKEL (reference sequence). The ends were cut back, 6 bases at V and 6 bases at J, with 11 bases in the middle. The CDR3 loop is CASSQGLAEAFF. The DNA for the CDR3 is TGTGCCAGCAGTCAGGGACTTGCTGAAGCTTTCTTT.

In its sample, this clone was seen once. This chain joins TRBV5-5 and TRBJ2-7; D possibly corresponds to TRBD1 (5 bases). CDR3 size: 12 residues. CDR1 is SGHKS and CDR2 is YYEKEE in the germline V gene (reference sequence). V lost 0 bases and J 7 bases, leaving 8 bases between the germline ends. The CDR3 protein is CASSLEGSEQYF. CDR3 nucleotides: TGTGCCAGCAGCTTGGAGGGGTCTGAGCAGTACTTC.

The CDR3 bases are TGTGCCAGCAGTGGCCGGGACGGTGGTAGCAATCAGCCCCAGCATTTT. Translating it yields CASSGRDGGSNQPQHF. J is TRBJ1-5 and V is TRBV6-1, with D perhaps TRBD1 (5 bases). The CDR3 length is 16 residues. Per the germline V gene, CDR1 is MNHNS and CDR2 is SASEGT. V lost 4 bases to trimming and J lost 0 bases, with 13 bases between them.

This chain connects TRBV19 to TRBJ2-1; weak D call: TRBD1 (6 bases). The CDR3 runs 13 residues. Trimming cost V 10 bases and J 2 bases, with 12 bases left between them. Germline loops: CDR1 LNHDA, CDR2 SQIVND (reference sequence). DNA of the CDR3: TGTGCCACCACAGGGAACCCCTACAATGAGCAGTTCTTC. This encodes CATTGNPYNEQFF.

The J gene is TRBJ1-5, the V gene TRBV5-1, with a weak D call TRBD1 (5 bases). V gave up 3 bases and J gave up 0 bases, with 13 bases separating them. This CDR3 is 16 amino acids long. CDR1 is SGHRS and CDR2 is YFSETQ in the germline V gene. As DNA, the CDR3 is TGCGCCAGCAGCTGGTTCCCGGGGGATAGCAATCAGCCCCAGCATTTT. It is translated as CASSWFPGDSNQPQHF. The variable domain in full, completed from reference TRBV5-1 and TRBJ1-5, reads KAGVTQTPRYLIKTRGQQVTLSCSPISGHRSVSWYQQTPGQGLQFLFEYFSETQRNKGNFPGRFSGRQFSNSRSEMNVSTLELGDSALYLCASSWFPGDSNQPQHFGDGTRLSIL.

The chain is built from TRBV5-1 and TRBJ1-1, with a weak D call TRBD1 (5 bases). V dropped 7 bases and J dropped 5 bases, with 12 bases sitting between them. This CDR3 is built from 12 residues. Germline values: CDR1 SGHRS, CDR2 YFSETQ. As DNA, the CDR3 is TGCGCCAGCCGGGGCGGGAATACTGAAGCTTTCTTT. This gives the protein CASRGGNTEAFF.

The V call is TRBV28, the J call TRBJ2-5; D may be TRBD2 (6 bases). Looked up from germline, CDR1 is MDHEN and CDR2 is SYDVKM. This CDR3 spans 15 amino acids. Deletions cut 3 bases from V and 1 base from J, with 12 bases between. The CDR3 DNA is TGTGCCAGCAGTTTTGGGGGGAGGCCCCAAGAGACCCAGTACTTC. It yields the protein CASSFGGRPQETQYF.

In its sample, this clone was seen once. The DNA for the CDR3 is TGTGCCAGTAGTATAGACAGAATAAGTGAAGCTTTCTTT. The encoded protein is CASSIDRISEAFF. The genes are TRBV19 and TRBJ1-1; D not resolved. Trimming shortened V by 0 bases and J by 7 bases, and 9 bases separated the two germline ends. Per the germline V gene, CDR1 is LNHDA and CDR2 is SQIVND (reference sequence). This CDR3 has 13 residues.

This chain joins TRBV6-1 and TRBJ2-1, with TRBD2 matching 14 bases. The CDR3 sequence is 15 residues long. The V gene's germline CDR1 is MNHNS and CDR2 SASEGT. The V gene end was trimmed by 3 bases and the J gene end by 10 bases; junction bases not matched to a gene: 5. The CDR3 coding sequence is TGTGCCAGCAGTGAGCTGACTAGCGGGAGGGTAGAGCAGTTCTTC. This translates into CASSELTSGRVEQFF.

J is TRBJ1-4 and V is TRBV7-9; the D is unclear. CDR1 SEHNR and CDR2 FQNEAQ come from the germline V gene (reference sequence). Between the trimmed V and J ends, which lost 4 bases and 8 bases, there was a span of 5 bases. The CDR3 has 11 amino acids. The CDR3 DNA is TGTGCCAGCAGCTCGACCGAAAAACTGTTTTTT. Amino acids: CASSSTEKLFF.

The V call is TRBV28, the J call TRBJ2-4; 10 nucleotides agree with TRBD1. CDR1 is MDHEN and CDR2 is SYDVKM in the germline V gene. V dropped 5 bases and J dropped 8; count of bases not matched to a gene: 3. This CDR3 spans 13 amino acids. As DNA, the CDR3 is TGTGCCAGCAGTCAGGACAGGGGGTACATTCAGTACTTC. Encoded protein: CASSQDRGYIQYF.

This chain links TRBV4-1 with TRBJ1-5, with a weak D call TRBD1 (6 bases). Trimming took 0 bases from V and 7 from J, leaving 16 bases between them. Germline V gene sequence: CDR1 MGHRA, CDR2 YSYEKL. The CDR3 consists of 16 residues. CDR3 protein: CASSQDGTQGHQPQHF. CDR3 nucleotide sequence: TGCGCCAGCAGCCAAGACGGGACTCAGGGACACCAGCCCCAGCATTTT.

This clone was observed a single time. The chain carries TRBV6-5 and TRBJ2-5; TRBD2 agrees at 10 bases. This CDR3 spans 15 amino acids. V lost 6 bases and J lost 5; bases outside the gene matches: 9. Germline lookup yields CDR1 MNHEY and CDR2 SVGAGI. CDR3 sequence reads: CASSRSGGAMETQYF. DNA of the CDR3: TGTGCCAGCAGCCGGAGCGGGGGGGCCATGGAGACCCAGTACTTC.

The chain employs TRBV6-6 and TRBJ2-1; D might be TRBD2 (5 bases). Trimming took off 5 bases at V and 4 bases at J, with 24 bases between the two ends. Per the germline V gene, CDR1 is MNHNY and CDR2 is SVGAGI (reference sequence). The CDR3 is made up of 18 amino acids. The CDR3 nucleotides are TGTGCCAGCAGTCCAACCTGGACGGACTCAATCACTTACAATGAGCAGTTCTTC. It encodes CASSPTWTDSITYNEQFF.

The chain has TRBV19 and TRBJ2-5, with D possibly being TRBD2 (5 bases). The CDR3 has 13 amino acids. Trimming shortened V by 5 bases and J by 3 bases, and 10 bases separated the two germline ends. The germline CDR1 and CDR2 sequences are LNHDA and SQIVND (reference sequence). The CDR3 here is CASSRAREETQYF. The CDR3 nucleotides are TGTGCCAGTAGTCGGGCGAGGGAAGAGACCCAGTACTTC.

This clone was detected a few times. This chain uses TRBV21-1 with TRBJ1-6; the tabulated D call, TRBD1, remains unverified against the DNA. TRBV21-1 corresponds to a pseudogene. This CDR3 has 16 residues. The CDR3 spells CASSKGTGTGDSPLHF. The CDR3, as DNA: TGTGCCAGCAGCAAGGGAACTGGGACAGGGGATTCACCCCTCCACTTT.

The CDR3 is CASSRQGGNQPQHF. Here the CDR3 DNA reads TGTGCCAGCAGCAGACAGGGGGGCAATCAGCCCCAGCATTTT. The chain has TRBV6-5 and TRBJ1-5, with 9 bases fitting TRBD1. This CDR3 has 14 residues. With V trimmed by 6 bases and J by 2 bases, 2 bases remained unmatched. CDR1 is MNHEY and CDR2 is SVGAGI in the germline V gene.